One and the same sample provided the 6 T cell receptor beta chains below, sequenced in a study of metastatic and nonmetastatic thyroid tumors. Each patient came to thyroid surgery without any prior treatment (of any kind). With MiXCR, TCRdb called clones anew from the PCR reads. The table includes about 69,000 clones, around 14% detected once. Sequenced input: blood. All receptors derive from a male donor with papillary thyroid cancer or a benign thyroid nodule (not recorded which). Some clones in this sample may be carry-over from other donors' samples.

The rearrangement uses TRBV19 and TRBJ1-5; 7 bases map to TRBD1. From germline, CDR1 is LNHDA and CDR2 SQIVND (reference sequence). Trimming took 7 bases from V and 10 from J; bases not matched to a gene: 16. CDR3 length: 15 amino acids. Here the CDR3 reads CASIPDRAGAHPQHF. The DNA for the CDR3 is TGTGCCAGTATCCCAGACAGGGCGGGGGCTCATCCCCAGCATTTT.

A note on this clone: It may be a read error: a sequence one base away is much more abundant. CDR3 DNA: TGTGCCAGCAGCAGCGCGAGCGGTGGTACAGATACGCATTATTTT. This encodes CASSSASGGTDTHYF. The rearrangement uses TRBV3-1 and TRBJ2-3, with a weak D call TRBD2 (5 bases). This CDR3 comprises 15 residues. The germline CDR1 and CDR2 sequences are LGHDT and YNNKEL (reference sequence).

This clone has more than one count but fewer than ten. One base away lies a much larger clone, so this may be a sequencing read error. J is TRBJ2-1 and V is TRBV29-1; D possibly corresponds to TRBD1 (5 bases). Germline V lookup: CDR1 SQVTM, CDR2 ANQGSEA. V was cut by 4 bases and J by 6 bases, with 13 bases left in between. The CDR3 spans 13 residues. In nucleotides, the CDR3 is TGCAGCGTTGGCTGGACATGGCTCAATGAGCAGTTCTTC. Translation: CSVGWTWLNEQFF.

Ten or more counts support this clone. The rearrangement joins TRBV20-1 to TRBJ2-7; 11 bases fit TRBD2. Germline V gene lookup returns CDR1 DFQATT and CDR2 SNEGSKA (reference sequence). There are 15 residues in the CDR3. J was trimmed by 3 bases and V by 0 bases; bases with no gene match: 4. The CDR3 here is CSARDPGTSGYEQYF. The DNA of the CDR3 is TGCAGTGCTAGAGATCCCGGGACTAGCGGCTACGAGCAGTACTTC.

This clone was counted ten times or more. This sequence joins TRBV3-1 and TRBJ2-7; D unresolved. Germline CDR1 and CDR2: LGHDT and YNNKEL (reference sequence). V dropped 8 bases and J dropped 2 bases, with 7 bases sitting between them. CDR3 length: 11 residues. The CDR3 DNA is TGTGCCAGCCCAGCTCCCTACGAGCAGTACTTC. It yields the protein CASPAPYEQYF.

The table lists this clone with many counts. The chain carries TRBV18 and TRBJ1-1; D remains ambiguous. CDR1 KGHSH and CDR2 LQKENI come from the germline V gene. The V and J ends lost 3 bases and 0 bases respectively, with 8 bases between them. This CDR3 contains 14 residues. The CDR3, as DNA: TGTGCCAGCTCACCCCCGAACATGAACACTGAAGCTTTCTTT. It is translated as CASSPPNMNTEAFF.